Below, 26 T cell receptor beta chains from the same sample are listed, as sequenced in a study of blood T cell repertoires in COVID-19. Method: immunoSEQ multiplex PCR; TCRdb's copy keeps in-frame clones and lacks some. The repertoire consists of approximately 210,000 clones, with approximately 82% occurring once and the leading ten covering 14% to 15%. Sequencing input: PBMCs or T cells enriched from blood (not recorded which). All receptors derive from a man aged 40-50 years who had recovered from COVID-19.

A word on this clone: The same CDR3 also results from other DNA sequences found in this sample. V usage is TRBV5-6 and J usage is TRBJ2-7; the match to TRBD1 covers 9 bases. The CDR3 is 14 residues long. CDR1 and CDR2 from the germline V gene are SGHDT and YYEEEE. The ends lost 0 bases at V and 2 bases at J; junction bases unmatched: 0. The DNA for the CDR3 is TGTGCCAGCAGCTTGGGACAGGGGGCCTACGAGCAGTACTTC. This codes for CASSLGQGAYEQYF.

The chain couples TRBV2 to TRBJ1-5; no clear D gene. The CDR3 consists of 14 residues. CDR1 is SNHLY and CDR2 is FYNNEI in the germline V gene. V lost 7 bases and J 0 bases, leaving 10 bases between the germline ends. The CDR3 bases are TGTGCCAGCAATGGTTACGGTAGCAATCAGCCCCAGCATTTT. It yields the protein CASNGYGSNQPQHF.

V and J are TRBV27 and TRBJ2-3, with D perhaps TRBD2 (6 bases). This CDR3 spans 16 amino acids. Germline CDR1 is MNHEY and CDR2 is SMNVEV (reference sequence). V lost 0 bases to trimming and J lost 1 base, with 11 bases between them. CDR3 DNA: TGTGCCAGCAGTTTATCGGCTAGCGTTCGCACAGATACGCAGTATTTT. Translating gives CASSLSASVRTDTQYF.

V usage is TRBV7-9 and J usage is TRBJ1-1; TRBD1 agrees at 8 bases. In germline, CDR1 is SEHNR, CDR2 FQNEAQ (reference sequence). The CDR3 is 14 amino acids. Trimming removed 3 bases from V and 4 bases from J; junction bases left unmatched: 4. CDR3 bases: TGTGCCAGCAGCTTCACTACAGGGGGCACTGAAGCTTTCTTT. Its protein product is CASSFTTGGTEAFF.

The CDR3 DNA sequence: TGTGCCAGCAGCTTCCTCGCGGCTACGACCGGGGAGCTGTTTTTT. Translated, it gives CASSFLAATTGELFF. The V gene is TRBV5-4, the J gene TRBJ2-2; D unresolved. Germline CDR1 SGHNT, CDR2 YYREEE (reference sequence). The V and J ends lost 2 bases and 5 bases respectively, with 13 bases between them. This CDR3 comprises 15 residues.

In DNA form, the CDR3 reads TGTGCCAGCAGCCAAGGTACGATTAGCTCCTACAATGAGCAGTTCTTC. Residues: CASSQGTISSYNEQFF. The chain uses TRBV4-2 and TRBJ2-1; D uncertain. Germline CDR1 is LGHNA and CDR2 is YNFKEQ. This CDR3 has 16 residues. V lost 1 base, J lost 0 bases, and 10 bases lay in between.

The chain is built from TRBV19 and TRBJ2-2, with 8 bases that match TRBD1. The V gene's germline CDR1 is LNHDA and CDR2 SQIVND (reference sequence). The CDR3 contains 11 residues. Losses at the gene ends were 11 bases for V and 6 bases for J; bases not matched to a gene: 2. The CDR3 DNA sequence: TGTGCCGGACAGGGAGCCGGGGAGCTGTTTTTT. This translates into CAGQGAGELFF.

CDR3 amino acids: CAWNSVFSNQPQHF. CDR3 bases: TGTGCCTGGAACTCGGTTTTTAGCAATCAGCCCCAGCATTTT. The rearrangement uses TRBV30 and TRBJ1-5; D gene uncertain. This CDR3 region has 14 residues. Germline V gives CDR1 GTSNPN, CDR2 SVGIG (reference sequence). Trimming shortened V by 4 bases and J by 0 bases, and 10 bases separated the two germline ends.

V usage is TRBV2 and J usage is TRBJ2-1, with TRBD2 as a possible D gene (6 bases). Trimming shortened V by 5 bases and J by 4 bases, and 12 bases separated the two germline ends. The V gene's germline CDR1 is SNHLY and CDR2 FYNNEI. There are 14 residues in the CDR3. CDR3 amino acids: CASSTQGGYNEQFF. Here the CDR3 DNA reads TGTGCCAGCAGTACCCAAGGAGGGTACAATGAGCAGTTCTTC.

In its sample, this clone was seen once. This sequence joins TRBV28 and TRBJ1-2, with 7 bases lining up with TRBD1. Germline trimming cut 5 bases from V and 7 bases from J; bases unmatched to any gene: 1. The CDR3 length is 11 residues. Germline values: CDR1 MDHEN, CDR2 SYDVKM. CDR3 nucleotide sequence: TGTGCCAGCAGTGGGGACAGTGGCTACACCTTC. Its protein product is CASSGDSGYTF.

CDR3 in DNA: TGTGCCACCAGCAGAGGCCCCCCCGCCCGGGAGACCCAGTACTTC. Encoded protein: CATSRGPPARETQYF. This sequence joins TRBV15 and TRBJ2-5, with no clear D. The CDR3 runs to 15 residues. Germline CDR1 reads LNHNV; CDR2 reads YYDKDF (reference sequence). Trimming stripped 1 base from V and 5 bases from J, with 14 bases between.

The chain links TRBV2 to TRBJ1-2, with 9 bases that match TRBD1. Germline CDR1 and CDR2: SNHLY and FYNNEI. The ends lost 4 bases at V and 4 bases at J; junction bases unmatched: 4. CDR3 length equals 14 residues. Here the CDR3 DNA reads TGTGCCAGCAGTGGGCAGGGACAGGGCTATGGCTACACCTTC. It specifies CASSGQGQGYGYTF.

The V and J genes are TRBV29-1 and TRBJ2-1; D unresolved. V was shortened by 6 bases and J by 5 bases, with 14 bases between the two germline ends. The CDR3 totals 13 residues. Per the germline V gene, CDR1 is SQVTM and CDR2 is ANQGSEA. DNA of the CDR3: TGCAGCGTAGCAGCCGGGTCCCACAATGAGCAGTTCTTC. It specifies CSVAAGSHNEQFF.

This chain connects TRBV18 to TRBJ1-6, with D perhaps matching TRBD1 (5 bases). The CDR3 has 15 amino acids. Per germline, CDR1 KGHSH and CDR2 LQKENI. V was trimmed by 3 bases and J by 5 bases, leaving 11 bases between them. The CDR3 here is CASSPPGLNNSPLHF. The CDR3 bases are TGTGCCAGCTCACCTCCGGGACTCAATAATTCACCCCTCCACTTT.

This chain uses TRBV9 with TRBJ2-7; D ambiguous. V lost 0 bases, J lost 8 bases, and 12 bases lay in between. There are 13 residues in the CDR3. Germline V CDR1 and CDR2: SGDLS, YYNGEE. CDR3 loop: CASSVATATQQYF. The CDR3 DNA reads TGTGCCAGCAGCGTAGCTACAGCTACGCAGCAGTACTTC.

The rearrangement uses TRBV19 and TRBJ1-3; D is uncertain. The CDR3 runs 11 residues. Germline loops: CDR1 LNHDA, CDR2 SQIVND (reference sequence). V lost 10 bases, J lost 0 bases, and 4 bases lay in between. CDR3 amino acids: CATYSGNTIYF. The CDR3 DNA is TGTGCCACTTACTCTGGAAACACCATATATTTT. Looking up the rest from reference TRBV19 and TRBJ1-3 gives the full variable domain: DGGITQSPKYLFRKEGQNVTLSCEQNLNHDAMYWYRQDPGQGLRLIYYSQIVNDFQKGDIAEGYSVSREKKESFPLTVTSAQKNPTAFYLCATYSGNTIYFGEGSWLTVV.

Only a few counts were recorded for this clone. DNA of the CDR3: TGTGCCAGTATCCCTAAGGAGGGGGATACGCAGTATTTT. As protein: CASIPKEGDTQYF. The J gene is TRBJ2-3, the V gene TRBV19; D may be TRBD2 (6 bases). CDR3 length equals 13 residues. Germline lookup yields CDR1 LNHDA and CDR2 SQIVND (reference sequence). Trimming shortened V by 7 bases and J by 6 bases, and 14 bases separated the two germline ends.

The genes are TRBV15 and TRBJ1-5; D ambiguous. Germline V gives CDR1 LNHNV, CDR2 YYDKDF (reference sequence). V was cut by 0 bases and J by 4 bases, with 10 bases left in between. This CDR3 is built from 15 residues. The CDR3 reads CATSRDVLSNQPQHF. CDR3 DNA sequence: TGTGCCACCAGCAGAGATGTGTTGAGTAATCAGCCCCAGCATTTT.

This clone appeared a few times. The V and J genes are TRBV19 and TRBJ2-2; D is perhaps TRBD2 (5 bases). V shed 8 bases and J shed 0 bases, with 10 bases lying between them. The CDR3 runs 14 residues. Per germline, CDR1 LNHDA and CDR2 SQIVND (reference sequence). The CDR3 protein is CASRMRANTGELFF. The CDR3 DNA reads TGTGCCAGTCGAATGAGGGCGAACACCGGGGAGCTGTTTTTT.

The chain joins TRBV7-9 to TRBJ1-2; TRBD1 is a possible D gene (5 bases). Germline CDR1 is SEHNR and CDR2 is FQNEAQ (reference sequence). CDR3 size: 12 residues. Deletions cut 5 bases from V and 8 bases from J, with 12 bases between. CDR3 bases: TGTGCCAGCAGCGTACAGGTGTTGGGCTACACCTTC. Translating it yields CASSVQVLGYTF.

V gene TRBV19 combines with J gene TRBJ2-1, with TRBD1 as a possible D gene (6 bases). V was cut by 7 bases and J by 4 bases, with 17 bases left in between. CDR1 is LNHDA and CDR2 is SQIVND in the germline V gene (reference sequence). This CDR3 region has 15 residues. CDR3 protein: CASKERDRRYNEQFF. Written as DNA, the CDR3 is TGTGCCAGTAAGGAGCGAGACAGGCGGTACAATGAGCAGTTCTTC.

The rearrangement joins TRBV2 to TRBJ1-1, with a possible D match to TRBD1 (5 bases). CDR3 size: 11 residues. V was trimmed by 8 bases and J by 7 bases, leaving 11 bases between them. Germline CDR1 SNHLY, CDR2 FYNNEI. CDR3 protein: CASQKGYEAFF. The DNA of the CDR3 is TGTGCCAGCCAGAAGGGGTATGAAGCTTTCTTT. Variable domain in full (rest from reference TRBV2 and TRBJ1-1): EPEVTQTPSHQVTQMGQEVILRCVPISNHLYFYWYRQILGQKVEFLVSFYNNEISEKSEIFDDQFSVERPDGSNFTLKIRSTKLEDSAMYFCASQKGYEAFFGQGTRLTVV.

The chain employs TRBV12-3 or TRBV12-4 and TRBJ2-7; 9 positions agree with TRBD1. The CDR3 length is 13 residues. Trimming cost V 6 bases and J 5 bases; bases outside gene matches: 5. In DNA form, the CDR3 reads TGTGCCAGCAGACTGACAGGGGGGAACGAGCAGTACTTC. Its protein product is CASRLTGGNEQYF.

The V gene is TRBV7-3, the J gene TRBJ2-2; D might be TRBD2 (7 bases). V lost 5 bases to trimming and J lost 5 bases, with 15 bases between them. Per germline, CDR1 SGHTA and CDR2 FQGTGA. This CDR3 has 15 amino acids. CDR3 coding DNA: TGTGCCAGCAGCCCAAGGGGGGGCCAGACCGGGGAGCTGTTTTTT. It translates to CASSPRGGQTGELFF.

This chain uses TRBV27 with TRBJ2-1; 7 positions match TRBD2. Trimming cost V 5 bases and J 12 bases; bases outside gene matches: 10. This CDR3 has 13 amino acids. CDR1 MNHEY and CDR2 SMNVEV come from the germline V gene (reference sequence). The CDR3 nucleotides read TGTGCCAGCAGTCCCCCCCCTCCTAGCGGGCAGTTCTTC. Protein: CASSPPPPSGQFF.

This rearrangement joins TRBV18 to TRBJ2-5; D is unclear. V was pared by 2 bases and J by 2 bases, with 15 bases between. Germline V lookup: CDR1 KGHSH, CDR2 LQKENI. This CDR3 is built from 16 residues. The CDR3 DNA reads TGTGCCAGCTCACCAGTCACGGCGGCTCTTCAAGAGACCCAGTACTTC. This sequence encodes CASSPVTAALQETQYF.